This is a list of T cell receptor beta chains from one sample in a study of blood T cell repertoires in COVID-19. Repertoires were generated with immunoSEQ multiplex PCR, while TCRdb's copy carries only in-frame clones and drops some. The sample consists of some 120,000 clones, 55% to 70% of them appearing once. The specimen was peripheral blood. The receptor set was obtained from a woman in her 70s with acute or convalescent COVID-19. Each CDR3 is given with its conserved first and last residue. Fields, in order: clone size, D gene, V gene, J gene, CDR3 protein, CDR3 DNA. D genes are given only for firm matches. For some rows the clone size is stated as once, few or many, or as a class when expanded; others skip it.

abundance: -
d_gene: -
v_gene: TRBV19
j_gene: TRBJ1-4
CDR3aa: CAPFGRTNEKLFF
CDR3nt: TGTGCCCCATTCGGGAGAACTAATGAAAAACTGTTTTTT

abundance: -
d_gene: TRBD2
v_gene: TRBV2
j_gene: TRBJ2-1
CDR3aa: CASRETSGVQNNEQFF
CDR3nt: TGTGCCAGCAGGGAGACTAGCGGGGTACAGAACAATGAGCAGTTCTTC

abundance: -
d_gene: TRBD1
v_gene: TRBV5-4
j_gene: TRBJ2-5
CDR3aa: CASSLPGGEETQYF
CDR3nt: TGTGCCAGCAGCTTGCCAGGGGGCGAAGAGACCCAGTACTTC

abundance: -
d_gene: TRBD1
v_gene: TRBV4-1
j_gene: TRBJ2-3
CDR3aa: CASSQAGTGGGTDTQYF
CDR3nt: TGCGCCAGCAGCCAAGCGGGGACAGGTGGGGGCACAGATACGCAGTATTTT

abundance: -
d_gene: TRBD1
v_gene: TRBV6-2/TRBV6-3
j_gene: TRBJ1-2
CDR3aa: CASSYPGQDRGYTF
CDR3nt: TGTGCCAGCAGTTACCCCGGACAGGATCGTGGCTACACCTTC

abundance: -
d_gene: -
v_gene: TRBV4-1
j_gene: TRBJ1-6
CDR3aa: CASSSRGSPLHF
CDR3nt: TGCGCCAGCAGCTCCCGGGGTTCACCCCTCCACTTT

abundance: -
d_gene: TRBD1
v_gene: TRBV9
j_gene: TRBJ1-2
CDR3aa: CASSVGWGQGMDGYTF
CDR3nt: TGTGCCAGCAGCGTAGGGTGGGGACAGGGAATGGATGGCTACACCTTC

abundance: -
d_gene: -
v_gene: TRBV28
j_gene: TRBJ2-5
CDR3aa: CASSLPGVQETQYF
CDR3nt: TGTGCCAGCAGTCTTCCGGGTGTCCAAGAGACCCAGTACTTC

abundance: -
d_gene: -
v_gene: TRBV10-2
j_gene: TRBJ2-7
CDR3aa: CASRVLGAPYEQYF
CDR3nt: TGCGCCAGCAGGGTCCTTGGGGCTCCCTACGAGCAGTACTTC

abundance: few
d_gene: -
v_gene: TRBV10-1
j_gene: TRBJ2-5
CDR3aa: CASSDRRSRETQYF
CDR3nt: TGCGCCAGCAGTGACAGGAGGAGCAGAGAGACCCAGTACTTC

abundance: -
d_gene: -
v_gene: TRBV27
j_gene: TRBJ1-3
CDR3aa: CASSRTGLGAGNTIYF
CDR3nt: TGTGCCAGCAGCCGGACTGGCCTCGGGGCTGGAAACACCATATATTTT

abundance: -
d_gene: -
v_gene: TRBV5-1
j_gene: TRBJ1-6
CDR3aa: CASSESSYNSPLHF
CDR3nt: TGCGCCAGCAGCGAGAGCTCCTATAATTCACCCCTCCACTTT

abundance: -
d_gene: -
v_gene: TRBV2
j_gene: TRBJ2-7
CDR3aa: CASSDGSVLLGGEQYF
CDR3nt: TGTGCCAGCAGTGACGGTTCTGTCCTACTAGGGGGCGAGCAGTACTTC

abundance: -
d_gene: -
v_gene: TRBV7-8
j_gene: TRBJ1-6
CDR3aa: CASSLTENSPLHF
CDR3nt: TGTGCCAGCAGCTTAACAGAGAATTCACCCCTCCACTTT